The 23 T cell receptor beta chains given below trace back to one sample, sequenced in a study of cytomegalovirus exposure and HLA in healthy donors. The PCR contained 60 Vbeta and 13 Jbeta primers. The data were produced by immunoSEQ multiplex PCR, yet TCRdb's version contains in-frame clones alone and is incomplete. The data contain about 200,000 clones, around four fifths of them singletons. Input material: PBMCs. The receptors originated from a woman in her forties or fifties in good health and CMV-seropositive.

V gene TRBV25-1 combines with J gene TRBJ2-1, with 12 bases aligning to TRBD2. CDR3 length: 16 residues. Germline CDR1 and CDR2: MGHDK and SYGVNS. Trimming at V came to 3 bases and at J to 9 bases, leaving 9 bases not matched to a gene. The CDR3 DNA is TGTGCCAGCAGTGATCGGACTAGCGGGATGCACGGTGAGCAGTTCTTC. Translating it yields CASSDRTSGMHGEQFF.

The chain combines TRBV11-2 with TRBJ2-7; D ambiguous. The length of the CDR3 is 14 residues. V was shortened by 0 bases and J by 1 base, with 7 bases between the two germline ends. Germline V CDR1 and CDR2: SGHAT, FQNNGV. As DNA, the CDR3 is TGTGCCAGCAGCTTAGATGCAACTTCCTACGAGCAGTACTTC. This encodes CASSLDATSYEQYF.

V gene TRBV7-2 combines with J gene TRBJ2-7; tentatively, D is TRBD2 (6 bases). Germline CDR1 reads SGHTA; CDR2 reads FQGNSA. The CDR3 covers 14 residues. Trimming took 5 bases from V and 6 from J, leaving 17 bases between them. The CDR3 coding sequence is TGTGCCAGCAGCGCGCCGGGACTCCCCCTCGAGCAGTACTTC. Translating gives CASSAPGLPLEQYF. Full variable domain (missing parts from reference TRBV7-2 and TRBJ2-7): GAGVSQSPSNKVTEKGKDVELRCDPISGHTALYWYRQSLGQGLEFLIYFQGNSAPDKSGLPSDRFSAERTGGSVSTLTIQRTQQEDSAVYLCASSAPGLPLEQYFGPGTRLTVT.

Comment on this clone: The junction does not match germline at one end; this may be a read error. V gene TRBV5-1 combines with J gene TRBJ2-3; 7 bases match TRBD1. The CDR3 extends over 15 amino acids. CDR1 is SGHRS and CDR2 is YFSETQ in the germline V gene. The CDR3 nucleotides are TGCGCCAGCAGCTCATCCGGGACAGAGACACTCACCCGGCATTTT. Amino acids: CASSSSGTETLTRHF.

The gene calls are TRBV28 and TRBJ2-7; D perhaps matches TRBD2 (6 bases). Per the germline V gene, CDR1 is MDHEN and CDR2 is SYDVKM. With 5 bases removed from V and 2 bases from J, the gap between germline ends came to 13 bases. This CDR3 spans 14 amino acids. The CDR3 sequence: CASSTGTGTYEQYF. CDR3 nucleotides: TGTGCCAGCAGTACCGGGACTGGGACCTACGAGCAGTACTTC.

The genes are TRBV5-1 and TRBJ2-4, with a possible D match to TRBD2 (5 bases). Looked up from germline, CDR1 is SGHRS and CDR2 is YFSETQ. The CDR3 is made up of 18 amino acids. Between the trimmed V and J ends, which lost 1 base and 0 bases, there was a span of 17 bases. The CDR3 reads CASSLSKTSGIAKNIQYF. The CDR3 DNA reads as TGCGCCAGCAGCTTGTCCAAGACGTCGGGGATAGCCAAAAACATTCAGTACTTC. The whole variable domain, remainder taken from reference TRBV5-1 and TRBJ2-4, is KAGVTQTPRYLIKTRGQQVTLSCSPISGHRSVSWYQQTPGQGLQFLFEYFSETQRNKGNFPGRFSGRQFSNSRSEMNVSTLELGDSALYLCASSLSKTSGIAKNIQYFGAGTRLSVL.

J is TRBJ2-1 and V is TRBV7-8, with D possibly matching TRBD2 (6 bases). The CDR3 contains 14 residues. Germline assignment: CDR1 SGHVS and CDR2 FQNEAQ. V was cut by 1 base and J by 7 bases, with 11 bases left in between. The CDR3 loop is CASSLGGGGNEQFF. Written as DNA, the CDR3 is TGTGCCAGCAGCTTAGGGGGAGGAGGGAATGAGCAGTTCTTC.

As regards this clone: At the DNA level, this CDR3 is encoded by other sequences in the same sample as well. The chain couples TRBV5-6 to TRBJ1-2; possible D gene TRBD1, 6 bases. Germline V lookup: CDR1 SGHDT, CDR2 YYEEEE. Between the trimmed V and J ends, which lost 4 bases and 2 bases, there was a span of 9 bases. This CDR3 is 13 amino acids long. The CDR3 spells CASSPDRNYGYTF. DNA of the CDR3: TGTGCCAGCAGCCCAGACAGGAACTATGGCTACACCTTC. Variable domain in full (rest from reference TRBV5-6 and TRBJ1-2): DAGVTQSPTHLIKTRGQQVTLRCSPKSGHDTVSWYQQALGQGPQFIFQYYEEEERQRGNFPDRFSGHQFPNYSSELNVNALLLGDSALYLCASSPDRNYGYTFGSGTRLTVV.

V usage is TRBV9 and J usage is TRBJ2-5; D might be TRBD1 (6 bases). The length of the CDR3 is 13 residues. Trimming stripped 4 bases from V and 5 bases from J, with 12 bases between. Per germline, CDR1 SGDLS and CDR2 YYNGEE. The chain's CDR3 is CASSLQGEETQYF. CDR3 DNA sequence: TGTGCCAGCAGCTTACAGGGTGAGGAGACCCAGTACTTC.

V is TRBV2 and J is TRBJ1-1; 9 bases agree with TRBD1. Germline assignment: CDR1 SNHLY and CDR2 FYNNEI. The CDR3 runs to 16 residues. V shed 9 bases and J 8 bases; nucleotides not matched to a gene: 19. This CDR3 is CASSTIPPQTGGEAFF. CDR3 DNA: TGTGCCAGTTCTACTATACCCCCCCAGACAGGGGGAGAAGCTTTCTTT.

This rearrangement joins TRBV28 to TRBJ2-7; 14 positions agree with TRBD2. V lost 5 bases, J lost 4 bases, and 1 base stayed unmatched. In germline, CDR1 is MDHEN, CDR2 SYDVKM. The CDR3 sequence is 14 residues long. CDR3 sequence reads: CASSRTSGRYEQYF. In DNA, the CDR3 is TGTGCCAGCAGTCGGACTAGCGGGAGGTACGAGCAGTACTTC.

The chain couples TRBV5-1 to TRBJ2-1; maybe TRBD1 (5 bases). Per germline, CDR1 SGHRS and CDR2 YFSETQ. There are 15 residues in the CDR3. The V and J ends lost 1 base and 4 bases respectively, with 12 bases between them. CDR3 DNA sequence: TGCGCCAGCAGCTTGTCAGGGATCGATTACAATGAGCAGTTCTTC. Translating gives CASSLSGIDYNEQFF. The full variable domain, with the rest looked up from reference TRBV5-1 and TRBJ2-1, is KAGVTQTPRYLIKTRGQQVTLSCSPISGHRSVSWYQQTPGQGLQFLFEYFSETQRNKGNFPGRFSGRQFSNSRSEMNVSTLELGDSALYLCASSLSGIDYNEQFFGPGTRLTVL.

The chain combines TRBV19 with TRBJ1-1; the D is unclear. The germline V and J ends were trimmed by 6 bases and 6 bases, with 8 bases remaining between them. The CDR3 length is 11 residues. CDR1 is LNHDA and CDR2 is SQIVND in the germline V gene (reference sequence). CDR3 residues: CASRDAAEAFF. In DNA form, the CDR3 reads TGTGCCAGTAGGGATGCGGCTGAAGCTTTCTTT.

J is TRBJ2-2 and V is TRBV30; D unclear. V lost 0 bases, J lost 6 bases, and 8 bases lay in between. The germline V gene encodes CDR1 GTSNPN and CDR2 SVGIG (reference sequence). The CDR3 consists of 13 residues. CDR3 in DNA: TGTGCCTGGAGTGTAACTGGAGCCGGGGAGCTGTTTTTT. Its protein product is CAWSVTGAGELFF.

CDR3 in amino acids: CASSLDRGQTDTGELFF. In DNA form, the CDR3 reads TGTGCCAGCAGCTTAGATAGGGGACAGACGGACACCGGGGAGCTGTTTTTT. The chain is built from TRBV11-2 and TRBJ2-2, with 7 positions matching TRBD1. J was trimmed by 3 bases and V by 0 bases; bases with no gene match: 7. The CDR3 runs 17 residues. Germline values: CDR1 SGHAT, CDR2 FQNNGV.

V usage is TRBV21-1 and J usage is TRBJ1-6. TRBV21-1 is marked as a pseudogene. The CDR3 runs 16 residues. The CDR3 DNA reads as TGTGCCAGCCCCGGGGGGGGGAGGTCCTATAATTCACCCCTCCACTTT. As protein: CASPGGGRSYNSPLHF.

The J gene is TRBJ2-5, the V gene TRBV27; 7 nucleotides match TRBD2. Germline CDR1 MNHEY, CDR2 SMNVEV (reference sequence). V lost 6 bases to trimming and J lost 5 bases; unmatched junction nucleotides: 18. The CDR3 runs 17 residues. CDR3 nucleotides: TGTGCCAGCAGCCAAAAATGGACTAGACCCTTCGGGGAGACCCAGTACTTC. Encoded protein: CASSQKWTRPFGETQYF.

The sample holds a few counts of this clone. The rearrangement joins TRBV13 to TRBJ2-1; 8 bases line up with TRBD2. This CDR3 spans 16 amino acids. V trimming: 6 bases; J trimming: 0 bases; junction bases outside the gene matches: 7. The germline CDR1 and CDR2 sequences are PRHDT and FYEKMQ (reference sequence). The CDR3 sequence: CASSNPTSASYNEQFF. The CDR3 coding sequence is TGTGCCAGCAGTAACCCGACTAGCGCCTCCTACAATGAGCAGTTCTTC.

Worth noting for this clone: The junction departs from germline at one end; a sequencing error may be responsible. This chain uses TRBV7-9 with TRBJ1-3, with D possibly matching TRBD1 (6 bases). The CDR3 is 17 residues long. The germline gives CDR1 SEHNR, CDR2 FQNEAQ (reference sequence). The CDR3: CSSSFPVQAGAGNTIYF. The CDR3 DNA reads TGTTCCAGCAGCTTCCCTGTACAGGCAGGGGCTGGAAACACCATATATTTT.

This clone was picked up a small number of times. The genes are TRBV7-8 and TRBJ1-4; D is possibly TRBD1 (6 bases). Germline assignment: CDR1 SGHVS and CDR2 FQNEAQ. The length of the CDR3 is 15 residues. The ends were cut back, 1 base at V and 7 bases at J, with 13 bases in the middle. The CDR3, as DNA: TGTGCCAGCAGCTTAGGTGGGGGCTTGGGTGAAAAACTGTTTTTT. Translating gives CASSLGGGLGEKLFF. The whole variable domain, remainder taken from reference TRBV7-8 and TRBJ1-4, is GAGVSQSPRYKVAKRGQDVALRCDPISGHVSLFWYQQALGQGPEFLTYFQNEAQLDKSGLPSDRFFAERPEGSVSTLKIQRTQQEDSAVYLCASSLGGGLGEKLFFGSGTQLSVL.

The gene calls are TRBV11-2 and TRBJ1-2; the D gene is possibly TRBD1 (6 bases). Germline V gene lookup returns CDR1 SGHAT and CDR2 FQNNGV. V was shortened by 5 bases and J by 1 base, with 8 bases between the two germline ends. The CDR3 is 13 amino acids. In DNA form, the CDR3 reads TGTGCCAGCAGCCAGGACAGTAACTATGGCTACACCTTC. Encoded protein: CASSQDSNYGYTF. Drawing the rest from reference TRBV11-2 and TRBJ1-2, the complete variable domain is EAGVAQSPRYKIIEKRQSVAFWCNPISGHATLYWYQQILGQGPKLLIQFQNNGVVDDSQLPKDRFSAERLKGVDSTLKIQPAKLEDSAVYLCASSQDSNYGYTFGSGTRLTVV.

The chain combines TRBV27 with TRBJ2-1, with 9 bases identical to TRBD2. The CDR3 has 15 amino acids. Germline V lookup: CDR1 MNHEY, CDR2 SMNVEV (reference sequence). V shed 6 bases and J 2 bases; nucleotides not matched to a gene: 5. CDR3 sequence: CASSRGGVPYNEQFF. CDR3 sequence (DNA): TGTGCCAGCAGCCGCGGGGGGGTCCCCTACAATGAGCAGTTCTTC.

V usage is TRBV7-8 and J usage is TRBJ2-3; weak D call: TRBD1 (6 bases). V lost 5 bases to trimming and J lost 2 bases, with 17 bases between them. CDR1 and CDR2 (germline): SGHVS, FQNEAQ. The CDR3 is made up of 16 amino acids. The CDR3 sequence: CASSPHRVTVTDTQYF. CDR3 coding DNA: TGTGCCAGCAGCCCCCACAGGGTAACGGTCACAGATACGCAGTATTTT.